The rows below give T cell receptor beta chains drawn from one sample of a study of Ad26.COV2.S vaccination and SARS-CoV-2 variants. Generated by immunoSEQ multiplex PCR, the TCRdb table keeps only in-frame clones and is missing some. The sample lists 430,000 or so clones, nearly 90% seen once, with approximately 2.5% in the top ten. Material: peripheral blood, obtained in a trial of Ad26.COV2.S vaccine versus placebo. These receptors were taken from a person between 18 and 60 years old who received the Ad26.COV2.S COVID-19 vaccine or a placebo. Each CDR3 is given with its conserved first and last residue.

V,CDR3
TRBV9,CASSGDTGSHPTDTQYF
TRBV2,CASRTDQETQYF
TRBV2,CASGREGRTDTQYF
TRBV19,CASSPGGRTDTQYF
TRBV5-4,CASSLAGAVYNEQFF
TRBV25-1,CASRAQGHVTEAFF
TRBV2,CARGEANYGYTF
TRBV5-1,CASSLLAGGETQYF
TRBV5-1,CASSWDRAPYNEQFF
TRBV15,CATSRGLAGGLGEQYF
TRBV7-8,CASSLAFVIVGVNTEAFF
TRBV6-5,CASSLSGEAYNEQFF